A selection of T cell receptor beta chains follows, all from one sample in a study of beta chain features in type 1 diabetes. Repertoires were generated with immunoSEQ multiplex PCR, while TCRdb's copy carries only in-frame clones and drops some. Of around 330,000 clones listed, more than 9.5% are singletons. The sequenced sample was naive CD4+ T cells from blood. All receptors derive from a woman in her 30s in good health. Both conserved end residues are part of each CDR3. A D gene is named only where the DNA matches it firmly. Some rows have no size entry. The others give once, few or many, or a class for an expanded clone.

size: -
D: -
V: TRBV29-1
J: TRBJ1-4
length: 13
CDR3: CSAHAGSNEKLFF
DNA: TGCAGCGCACACGCAGGGTCTAATGAAAAACTGTTTTTT

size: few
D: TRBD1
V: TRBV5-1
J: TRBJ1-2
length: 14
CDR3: CASRLQTGADGYTF
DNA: TGCGCCAGCAGACTCCAGACAGGGGCCGACGGCTACACCTTC

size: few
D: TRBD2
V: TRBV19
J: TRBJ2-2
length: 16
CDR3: CASGGLAGVVTGELFF
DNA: TGTGCCAGTGGGGGACTAGCGGGAGTGGTCACCGGGGAGCTGTTTTTT

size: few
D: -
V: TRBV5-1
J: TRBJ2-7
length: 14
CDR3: CASSFGDNSYEQYF
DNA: TGCGCCAGCAGCTTCGGAGATAACTCCTACGAGCAGTACTTC

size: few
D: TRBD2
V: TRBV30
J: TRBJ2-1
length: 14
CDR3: CAWSKRDADREQFF
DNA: TGTGCCTGGAGCAAGCGGGACGCAGACAGAGAGCAGTTCTTC

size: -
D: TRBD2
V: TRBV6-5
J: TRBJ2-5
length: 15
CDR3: CASSYIAGGEETQYF
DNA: TGTGCCAGCAGTTATATAGCGGGAGGCGAGGAGACCCAGTACTTC

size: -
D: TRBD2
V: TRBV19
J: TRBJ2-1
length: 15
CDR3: CASTRGLAGNNEQFF
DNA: TGTGCCAGTACTCGGGGACTAGCGGGAAACAATGAGCAGTTCTTC

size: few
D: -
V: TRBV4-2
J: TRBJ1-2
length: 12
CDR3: CASSQPDGHYTF
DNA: TGTGCCAGCAGCCAACCCGATGGCCACTACACCTTC

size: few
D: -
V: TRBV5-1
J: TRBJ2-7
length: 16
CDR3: CASSTSDRSSSYEQYF
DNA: TGCGCCAGCAGCACATCCGACAGATCGAGCTCCTACGAGCAGTACTTC

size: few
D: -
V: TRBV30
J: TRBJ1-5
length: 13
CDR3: CAWSTSGGQPQHF
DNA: TGTGCCTGGAGTACGTCGGGGGGTCAGCCCCAGCATTTT

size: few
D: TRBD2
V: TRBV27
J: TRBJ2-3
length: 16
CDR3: CASSLSLGGGPGTQYF
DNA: TGTGCCAGCAGTTTATCGCTAGGCGGGGGGCCCGGCACGCAGTATTTT

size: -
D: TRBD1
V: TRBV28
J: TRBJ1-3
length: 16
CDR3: CASSLETGGAGNTIYF
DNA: TGTGCCAGCAGTTTGGAGACAGGGGGTGCTGGAAACACCATATATTTT

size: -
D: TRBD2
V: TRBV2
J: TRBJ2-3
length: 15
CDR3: CASSDERGFTDTQYF
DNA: TGTGCCAGCAGTGATGAGCGGGGATTCACAGATACGCAGTATTTT

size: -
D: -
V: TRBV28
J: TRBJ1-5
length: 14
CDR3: CASSSPGELEPQHF
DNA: TGTGCCAGCAGTTCCCCTGGGGAGTTGGAGCCCCAGCATTTT

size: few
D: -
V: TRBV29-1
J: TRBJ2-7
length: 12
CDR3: CSVERGSDEQYF
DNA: TGCAGCGTAGAGCGAGGGTCGGACGAGCAGTACTTC

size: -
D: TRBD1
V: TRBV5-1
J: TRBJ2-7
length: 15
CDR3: CASSLEQGARYEQYF
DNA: TGCGCCAGCAGCTTGGAACAGGGGGCGCGTTACGAGCAGTACTTC

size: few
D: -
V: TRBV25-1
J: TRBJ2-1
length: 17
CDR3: CASSYYGTAPFRNEQFF
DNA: TGTGCCAGCAGTTATTATGGAACAGCTCCTTTTAGGAATGAGCAGTTCTTC

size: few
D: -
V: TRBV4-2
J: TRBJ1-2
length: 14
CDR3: CASSRTEQGSGYTF
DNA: TGTGCCAGCAGCCGGACCGAACAGGGATCTGGCTACACCTTC

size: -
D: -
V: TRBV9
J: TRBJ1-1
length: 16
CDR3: CASSVGGSVGGTEAFF
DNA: TGTGCCAGCAGCGTAGGCGGCAGCGTCGGAGGCACTGAAGCTTTCTTT

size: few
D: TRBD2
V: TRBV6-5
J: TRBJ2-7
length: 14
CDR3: CASKEAGGPDEQYF
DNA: TGTGCCAGCAAAGAGGCGGGAGGGCCTGACGAGCAGTACTTC

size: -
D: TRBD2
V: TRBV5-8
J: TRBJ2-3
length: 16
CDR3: CASSRTSGSWADTQYF
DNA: TGTGCCAGCAGTCGGACTAGCGGGAGTTGGGCAGATACGCAGTATTTT

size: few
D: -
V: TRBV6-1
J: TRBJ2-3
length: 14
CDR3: CASSEHQGGDTQYF
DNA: TGTGCCAGCAGTGAGCATCAAGGGGGAGATACGCAGTATTTT

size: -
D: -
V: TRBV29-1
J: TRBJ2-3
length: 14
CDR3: CSVVPARVPDTQYF
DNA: TGCAGCGTTGTCCCCGCGAGGGTCCCAGATACGCAGTATTTT

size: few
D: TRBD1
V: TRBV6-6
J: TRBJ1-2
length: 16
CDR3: CASRLQGSWLLDGYTF
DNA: TGTGCCAGCAGACTACAGGGGTCGTGGTTACTAGATGGCTACACCTTC

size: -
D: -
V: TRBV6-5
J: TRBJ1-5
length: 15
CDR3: CASSPEGGFNQPQHF
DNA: TGTGCCAGCAGCCCCGAAGGAGGCTTTAATCAGCCCCAGCATTTT

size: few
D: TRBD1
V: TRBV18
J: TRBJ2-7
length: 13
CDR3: CASSPQGAYEQYF
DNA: TGTGCCAGCTCCCCGCAGGGGGCGTACGAGCAGTACTTC

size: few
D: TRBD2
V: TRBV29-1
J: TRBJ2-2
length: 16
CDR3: CSVRLAGGLNTGELFF
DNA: TGCAGCGTCCGTTTAGCGGGAGGATTAAACACCGGGGAGCTGTTTTTT

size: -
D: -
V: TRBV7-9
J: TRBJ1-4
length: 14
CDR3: CASSSRQDNEKLFF
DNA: TGTGCCAGCAGCAGCCGACAGGATAATGAAAAACTGTTTTTT

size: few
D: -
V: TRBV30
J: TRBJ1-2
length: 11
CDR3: CAWSVTGGYTF
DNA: TGTGCCTGGAGTGTCACGGGGGGCTACACCTTC

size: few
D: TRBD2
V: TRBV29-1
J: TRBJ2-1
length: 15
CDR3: CSVAWTSGSEDEQFF
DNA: TGCAGCGTGGCCTGGACTAGCGGGAGTGAGGATGAGCAGTTCTTC

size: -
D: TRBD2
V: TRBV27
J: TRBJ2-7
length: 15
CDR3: CASSLKPPGGYEQYF
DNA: TGTGCCAGCAGTTTAAAACCTCCGGGAGGCTACGAGCAGTACTTC

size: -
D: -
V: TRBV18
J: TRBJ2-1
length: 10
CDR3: CASSHEEQFF
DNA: TGTGCCAGCTCTCACGAGGAGCAGTTCTTC

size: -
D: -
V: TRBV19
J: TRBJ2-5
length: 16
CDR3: CASSDRGSLFRETQYF
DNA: TGTGCCAGTAGTGATCGGGGGTCTTTGTTTCGGGAGACCCAGTACTTC

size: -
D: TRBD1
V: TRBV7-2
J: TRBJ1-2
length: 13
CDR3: CASSPDRGLGYTF
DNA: TGTGCCAGCAGCCCCGACAGGGGGCTTGGCTACACCTTC

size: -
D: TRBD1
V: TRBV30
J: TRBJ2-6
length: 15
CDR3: CASGKGAGGANVLTF
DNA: TGTGCCTCCGGGAAGGGGGCGGGTGGGGCCAACGTCCTGACTTTC

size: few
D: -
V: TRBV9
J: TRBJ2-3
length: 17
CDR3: CASSRLGGNLVGDTQYF
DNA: TGTGCCAGCTCTCGGTTGGGCGGGAACCTGGTCGGGGATACGCAGTATTTT

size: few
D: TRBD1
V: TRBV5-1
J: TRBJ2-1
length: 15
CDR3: CASSRTGQVMNEQFF
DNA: TGCGCCAGCAGCCGAACGGGACAGGTAATGAATGAGCAGTTCTTC

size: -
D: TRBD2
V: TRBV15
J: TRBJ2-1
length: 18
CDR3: CATSVLGLTSARNNEQFF
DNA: TGTGCCACCAGCGTCTTAGGGCTGACTAGCGCCAGGAACAATGAGCAGTTCTTC

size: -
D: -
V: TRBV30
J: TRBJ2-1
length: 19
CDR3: CAWSVGRGIRGGNYNEQFF
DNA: TGTGCCTGGAGTGTAGGGAGAGGCATTAGGGGGGGTAACTACAATGAGCAGTTCTTC

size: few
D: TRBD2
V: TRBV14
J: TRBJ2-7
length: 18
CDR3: CASSRPGTRGSGSYEQYF
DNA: TGTGCCAGCAGCCGTCCCGGGACCCGGGGCAGCGGGAGTTACGAGCAGTACTTC

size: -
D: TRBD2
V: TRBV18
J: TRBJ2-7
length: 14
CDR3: CASSPIAGGNEQYF
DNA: TGTGCCAGCTCACCAATTGCGGGAGGGAACGAGCAGTACTTC

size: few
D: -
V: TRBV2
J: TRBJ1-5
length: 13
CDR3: CASRVQYNQPQHF
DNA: TGTGCCAGCAGGGTTCAGTACAATCAGCCCCAGCATTTT

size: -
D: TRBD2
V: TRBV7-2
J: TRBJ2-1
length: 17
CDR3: CASRDQFGLAGYNEQFF
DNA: TGTGCCAGCAGGGACCAGTTCGGACTAGCGGGATACAATGAGCAGTTCTTC

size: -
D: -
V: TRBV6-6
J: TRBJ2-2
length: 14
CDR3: CASTDWPNTGELFF
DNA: TGTGCCAGCACCGACTGGCCGAACACCGGGGAGCTGTTTTTT

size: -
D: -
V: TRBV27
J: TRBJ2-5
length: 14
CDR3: CASIFDGRHRTQYF
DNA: TGTGCCAGCATTTTCGACGGTCGCCACAGGACCCAGTACTTC

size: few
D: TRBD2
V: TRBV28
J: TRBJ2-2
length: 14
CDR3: CASRSGIVPGELFF
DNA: TGTGCCAGCCGGAGCGGGATCGTTCCGGGGGAGCTGTTTTTT

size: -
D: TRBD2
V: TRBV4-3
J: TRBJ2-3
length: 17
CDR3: CASSQLLAGAYTDTQYF
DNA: TGCGCCAGCAGCCAATTACTAGCGGGAGCGTACACAGATACGCAGTATTTT

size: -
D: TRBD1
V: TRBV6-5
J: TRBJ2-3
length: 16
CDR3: CASSYSGQGAGDTQYF
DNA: TGTGCCAGCAGTTACTCGGGACAGGGGGCGGGAGATACGCAGTATTTT

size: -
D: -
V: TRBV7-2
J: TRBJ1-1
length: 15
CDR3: CASSLVSGGNTEAFF
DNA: TGTGCCAGCAGCTTAGTGTCGGGGGGAAACACTGAAGCTTTCTTT

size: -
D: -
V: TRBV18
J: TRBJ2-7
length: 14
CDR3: CASSPTSSTYGQYF
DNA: TGTGCCAGCTCACCTACTAGTTCGACCTACGGGCAGTACTTC

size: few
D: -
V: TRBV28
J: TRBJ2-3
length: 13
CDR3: CASILGGTDTQYF
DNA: TGTGCCAGCATCTTGGGGGGAACAGATACGCAGTATTTT

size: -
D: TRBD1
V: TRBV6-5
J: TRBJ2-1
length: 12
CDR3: CASRNNRGGEFF
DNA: TGTGCCAGCAGAAACAACAGGGGTGGAGAGTTCTTC

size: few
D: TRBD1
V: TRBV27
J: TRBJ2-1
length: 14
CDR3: CASIGTGTYNEQFF
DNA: TGTGCCAGCATTGGGACAGGGACCTACAATGAGCAGTTCTTC

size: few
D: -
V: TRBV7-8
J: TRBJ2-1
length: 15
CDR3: CASSLGGISYNEQFF
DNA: TGTGCCAGCAGCTTAGGCGGAATCTCCTACAATGAGCAGTTCTTC

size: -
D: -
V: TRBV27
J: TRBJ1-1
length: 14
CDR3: CASSLQGGGTEAFF
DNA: TGTGCCAGCAGTTTACAAGGAGGAGGGACTGAAGCTTTCTTT

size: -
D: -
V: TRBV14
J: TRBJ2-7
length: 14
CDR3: CASSPRGGLNEQYF
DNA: TGTGCCAGCAGCCCCCGAGGAGGGCTCAACGAGCAGTACTTC

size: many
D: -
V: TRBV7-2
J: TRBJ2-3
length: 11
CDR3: CASSFGLQQYF
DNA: TGTGCCAGCAGCTTCGGACTACAGCAGTATTTT

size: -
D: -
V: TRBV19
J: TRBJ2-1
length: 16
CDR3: CASSDRVQATYNEQFF
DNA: TGTGCCAGTAGTGACCGAGTTCAGGCTACTTACAATGAGCAGTTCTTC

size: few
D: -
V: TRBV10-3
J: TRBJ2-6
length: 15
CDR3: CAISGTHSGANVLTF
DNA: TGTGCCATCAGTGGGACTCACTCTGGGGCCAACGTCCTGACTTTC

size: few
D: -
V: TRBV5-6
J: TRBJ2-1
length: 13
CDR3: CASRRQLSHEQFF
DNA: TGTGCCAGCAGGAGGCAGTTGTCCCATGAGCAGTTCTTC